A selection of T cell receptor beta chains follows, all from one sample in a study of radiotherapy plus CTLA-4 blockade in lung cancer. Assay: immunoSEQ multiplex PCR; the TCRdb copy retains only in-frame clones and omits some. This table holds about 81,000 clones, around 72% found once. Sequenced here: peripheral blood, sampled from a patient treated with radiotherapy plus ipilimumab. Receptor source: a human donor with non-small cell lung cancer that progressed on radiotherapy plus ipilimumab. CDR3s leave out the opening cysteine and the closing phenylalanine or tryptophan. The order of the fields is CDR3 length, V gene, CDR3 protein.

>14|TRBV9
ASSVEWASGSYEQY
>12|TRBV27
ASSLESYNSPLH
>14|TRBV27
ASSPGGRLTTGELF
>16|TRBV7-9
ASSMTEPSGWGTGEQF
>12|TRBV27
ASSLGSPQETQY
>9|TRBV2
ASSENNEQF
>12|TRBV11-3
ASSLLRDIGELF
>13|TRBV11-2
ASSLRAREADTQY
>12|TRBV5-1
ASSLAGGLDEQF
>11|TRBV2
ASTGGLDTEAF
>12|TRBV27
ASSTAGATDTQY
>12|TRBV29-1
SEHSGSSYNEQF
>16|TRBV30
AWSVSPSGGFVKNIQY
>12|TRBV28
ASSLGQRGYEQY
>14|TRBV6-6
ASTSGRTSGANVLT
>14|TRBV5-6
ASSAPPGTANYGYT
>12|TRBV5-1
ASSLGPGQETQY
>16|TRBV9
ASSGDLLLAGDYNEQF
>13|TRBV5-1
ASSSRQGVSGELF
>12|TRBV2
ASSEEDGYTEAF
>12|TRBV5-1
ASSPGQGAYEQY
>12|TRBV2
ASRAGTDPGELF
>13|TRBV4-1
ASSQSGSGANVLT
>12|TRBV29-1
SVVSGGGTDTQY
>13|TRBV5-5
ASSYGTGEGTEAF